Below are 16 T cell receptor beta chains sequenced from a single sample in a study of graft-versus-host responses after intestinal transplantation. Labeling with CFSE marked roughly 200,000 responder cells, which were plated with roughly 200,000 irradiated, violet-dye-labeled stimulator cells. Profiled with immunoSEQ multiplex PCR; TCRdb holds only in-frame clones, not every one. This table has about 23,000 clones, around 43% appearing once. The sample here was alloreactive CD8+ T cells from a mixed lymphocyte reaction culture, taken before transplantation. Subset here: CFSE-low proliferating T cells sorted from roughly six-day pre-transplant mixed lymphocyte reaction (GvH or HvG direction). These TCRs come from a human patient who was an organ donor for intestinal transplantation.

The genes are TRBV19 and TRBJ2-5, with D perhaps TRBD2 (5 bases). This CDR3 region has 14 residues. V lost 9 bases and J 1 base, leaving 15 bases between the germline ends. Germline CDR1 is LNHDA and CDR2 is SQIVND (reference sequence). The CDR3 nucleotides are TGTGCCAGCCGACCCGGGGTGGGCCAAGAGACCCAGTACTTC. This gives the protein CASRPGVGQETQYF.

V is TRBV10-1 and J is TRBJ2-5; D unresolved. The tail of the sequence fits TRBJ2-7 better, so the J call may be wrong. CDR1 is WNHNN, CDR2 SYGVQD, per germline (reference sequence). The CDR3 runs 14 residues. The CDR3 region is CASSERSCSYEQYF. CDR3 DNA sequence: TGCGCCAGCAGTGAGCGGAGTTGCTCCTACGAGCAGTACTTC.

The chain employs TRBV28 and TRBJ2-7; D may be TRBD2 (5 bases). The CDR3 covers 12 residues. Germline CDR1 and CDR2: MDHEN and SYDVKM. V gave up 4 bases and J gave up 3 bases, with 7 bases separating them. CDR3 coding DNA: TGTGCCAGCAGTTCGGGGTTCTACGAGCAGTACTTC. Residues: CASSSGFYEQYF. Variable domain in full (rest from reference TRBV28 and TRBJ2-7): DVKVTQSSRYLVKRTGEKVFLECVQDMDHENMFWYRQDPGLGLRLIYFSYDVKMKEKGDIPEGYSVSREKKERFSLILESASTNQTSMYLCASSSGFYEQYFGPGTRLTVT.

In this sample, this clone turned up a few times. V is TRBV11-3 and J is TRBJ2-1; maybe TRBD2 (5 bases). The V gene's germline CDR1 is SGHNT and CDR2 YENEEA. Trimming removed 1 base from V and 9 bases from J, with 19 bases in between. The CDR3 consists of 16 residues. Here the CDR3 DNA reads TGTGCCAGCAGCTTAGTTGAGGGAAACGGACCCCCTGAGCAGTTCTTC. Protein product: CASSLVEGNGPPEQFF.

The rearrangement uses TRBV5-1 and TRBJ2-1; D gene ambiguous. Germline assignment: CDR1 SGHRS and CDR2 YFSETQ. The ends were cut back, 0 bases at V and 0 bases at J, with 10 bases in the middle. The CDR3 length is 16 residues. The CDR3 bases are TGCGCCAGCAGCTTGGCTCCTCTAAGCTCCTACAATGAGCAGTTCTTC. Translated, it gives CASSLAPLSSYNEQFF.

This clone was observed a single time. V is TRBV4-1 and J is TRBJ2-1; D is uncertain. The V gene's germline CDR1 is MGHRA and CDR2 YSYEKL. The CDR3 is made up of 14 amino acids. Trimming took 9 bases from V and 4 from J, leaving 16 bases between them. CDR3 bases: TGCGCCAGGACCCTCCCAAGAATTTACAATGAGCAGTTCTTC. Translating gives CARTLPRIYNEQFF.

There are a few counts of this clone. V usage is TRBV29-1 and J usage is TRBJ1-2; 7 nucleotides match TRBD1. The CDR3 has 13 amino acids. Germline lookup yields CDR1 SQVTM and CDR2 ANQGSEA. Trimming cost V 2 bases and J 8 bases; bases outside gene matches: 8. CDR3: CSVELGAGGGYTF. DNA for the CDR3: TGCAGCGTTGAATTGGGGGCAGGGGGGGGCTACACCTTC.

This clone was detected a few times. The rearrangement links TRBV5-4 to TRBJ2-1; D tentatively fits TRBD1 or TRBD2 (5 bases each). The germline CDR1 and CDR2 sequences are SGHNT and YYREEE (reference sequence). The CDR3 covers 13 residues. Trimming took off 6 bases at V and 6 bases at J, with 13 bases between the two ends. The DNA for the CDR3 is TGTGCCAGCACCTGGGGGTCTTCCAATGAGCAGTTCTTC. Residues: CASTWGSSNEQFF.

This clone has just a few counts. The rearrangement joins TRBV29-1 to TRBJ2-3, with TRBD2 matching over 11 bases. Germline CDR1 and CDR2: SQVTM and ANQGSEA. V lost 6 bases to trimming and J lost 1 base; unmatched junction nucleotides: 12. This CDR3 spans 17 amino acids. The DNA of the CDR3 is TGCAGCGTACTAGCGGGAGAGACAACAGAACGCACAGATACGCAGTATTTT. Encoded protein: CSVLAGETTERTDTQYF.

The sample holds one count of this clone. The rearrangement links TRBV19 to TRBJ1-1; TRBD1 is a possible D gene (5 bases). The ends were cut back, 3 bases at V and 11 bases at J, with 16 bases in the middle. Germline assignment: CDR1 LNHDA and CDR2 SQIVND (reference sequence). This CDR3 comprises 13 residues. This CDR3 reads CASSIGAPGPAFF. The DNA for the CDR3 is TGTGCCAGTAGTATCGGAGCCCCGGGGCCGGCTTTCTTT. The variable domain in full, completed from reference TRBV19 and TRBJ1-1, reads DGGITQSPKYLFRKEGQNVTLSCEQNLNHDAMYWYRQDPGQGLRLIYYSQIVNDFQKGDIAEGYSVSREKKESFPLTVTSAQKNPTAFYLCASSIGAPGPAFFGQGTRLTVV.

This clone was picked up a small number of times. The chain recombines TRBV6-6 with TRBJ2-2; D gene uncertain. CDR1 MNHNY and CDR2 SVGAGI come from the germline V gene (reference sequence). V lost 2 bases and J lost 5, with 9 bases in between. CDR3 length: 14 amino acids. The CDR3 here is CASSYESMTGELFF. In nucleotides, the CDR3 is TGTGCCAGCAGTTACGAGTCAATGACCGGGGAGCTGTTTTTT.

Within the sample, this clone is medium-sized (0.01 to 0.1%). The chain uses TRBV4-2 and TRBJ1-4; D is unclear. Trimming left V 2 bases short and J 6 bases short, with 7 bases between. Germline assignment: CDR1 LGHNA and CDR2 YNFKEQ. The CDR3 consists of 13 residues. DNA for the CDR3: TGTGCCAGCAGCCAAATGGGTGATGAAAAACTGTTTTTT. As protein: CASSQMGDEKLFF.

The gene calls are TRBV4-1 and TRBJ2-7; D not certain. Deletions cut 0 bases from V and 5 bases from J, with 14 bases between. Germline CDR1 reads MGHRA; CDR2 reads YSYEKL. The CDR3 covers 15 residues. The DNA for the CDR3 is TGCGCCAGCAGCCAAGATCCCAGAGCGCCCGACGAGCAGTACTTC. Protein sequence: CASSQDPRAPDEQYF.

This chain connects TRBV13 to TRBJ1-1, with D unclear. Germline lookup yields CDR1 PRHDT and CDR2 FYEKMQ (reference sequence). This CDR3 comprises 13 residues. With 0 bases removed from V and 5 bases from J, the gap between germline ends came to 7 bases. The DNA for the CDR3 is TGTGCCAGCAGCTTAGGTCGTAGGACTGAAGCTTTCTTT. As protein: CASSLGRRTEAFF.

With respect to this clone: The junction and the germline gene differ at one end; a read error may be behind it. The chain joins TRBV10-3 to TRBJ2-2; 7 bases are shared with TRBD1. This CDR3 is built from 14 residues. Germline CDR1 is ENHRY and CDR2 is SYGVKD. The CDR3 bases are TGTGCCAGCAGTTACTCGACAGGGAGCAGGGAGCTGTTTTTT. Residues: CASSYSTGSRELFF.

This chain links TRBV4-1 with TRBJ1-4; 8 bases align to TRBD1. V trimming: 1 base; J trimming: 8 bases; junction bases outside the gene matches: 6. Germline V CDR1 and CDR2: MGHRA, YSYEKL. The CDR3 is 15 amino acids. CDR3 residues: CASSQADRVYEKLFF. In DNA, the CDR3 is TGCGCCAGCAGCCAAGCGGACAGGGTATACGAAAAACTGTTTTTT.